This paragraph reports one T cell receptor beta chain. Method: immunoSEQ multiplex PCR; TCRdb's copy keeps in-frame clones and lacks some. This sample yields approximately 90,000 clones, of which about 85% are seen a single time; over 35% belongs to the top ten. The sample is drawn from a study of blood T cell repertoires in COVID-19. V was shortened by 7 bases and J by 10 bases, with 20 bases between the two germline ends. CDR1 and CDR2 (germline): SNHLY, FYNNEI. The CDR3 is 14 amino acids. This clonotype was sampled from an older man with acute or convalescent COVID-19. The V gene is TRBV2, the J gene TRBJ2-1, with a possible D match to TRBD2 (8 bases). The material sequenced was peripheral blood. The CDR3 region has the DNA TGTGCCAGCAACGGAGCGGGGGTACAGGGGGAGCAGTTCTTC. This translates into CASNGAGVQGEQFF.